The 22 T cell receptor beta chains given below trace back to one sample, sequenced in a study of blood T cell repertoires in COVID-19. Profiling relied on immunoSEQ multiplex PCR, and the TCRdb table lists in-frame clones only, not all of them. This repertoire shows 300,000 to 350,000 clones, roughly 87% found once; its top ten account for approximately 9.9%. Material: peripheral blood. All receptors come from a man younger than 40 with COVID-19, enrolled during active disease.

The chain has TRBV2 and TRBJ1-1; TRBD1 matches 8 bases. With V trimmed by 6 bases and J by 6 bases, 6 bases remained unmatched. Germline values: CDR1 SNHLY, CDR2 FYNNEI. The CDR3 loop spans 13 amino acids. The CDR3 region is CASRRTGLAEAFF. The CDR3 nucleotides read TGTGCCAGCAGGAGGACAGGGTTGGCTGAAGCTTTCTTT.

Remarks on this clone: This sequence may be a read error, since a much larger clone differs from it by one base. J is TRBJ1-1 and V is TRBV4-3; 7 bases map to TRBD1. This CDR3 contains 15 residues. The germline gives CDR1 LGHNA, CDR2 YSLEER. J was trimmed by 5 bases and V by 4 bases; bases with no gene match: 10. In nucleotides, the CDR3 is TGCGCCAGCAGCCCAGATGACAGGGTGGGTACTGAAGCTTTCTTT. Its translation: CASSPDDRVGTEAFF.

The chain uses TRBV7-8 and TRBJ2-3; the match to TRBD1 covers 11 bases. CDR3 length: 18 residues. Germline V gene lookup returns CDR1 SGHVS and CDR2 FQNEAQ. With 2 bases clipped from V and 2 bases from J, the junction kept 9 bases outside the gene matches. The CDR3 loop is CASSLFPRGQGDTDTQYF. CDR3 nucleotide sequence: TGTGCCAGCAGCTTATTTCCAAGGGGACAGGGGGACACAGATACGCAGTATTTT.

J is TRBJ2-3 and V is TRBV19; TRBD1 matches 7 bases. Germline V gene sequence: CDR1 LNHDA, CDR2 SQIVND (reference sequence). V shed 0 bases and J 0 bases; nucleotides not matched to a gene: 3. The CDR3 sequence is 16 residues long. The CDR3 DNA reads as TGTGCCAGTAGTATAGATAGGGGGCGCAGCACAGATACGCAGTATTTT. This codes for CASSIDRGRSTDTQYF.

A single count supports this clone. This sequence joins TRBV27 and TRBJ2-2; 10 nucleotides agree with TRBD1. Germline CDR1 is MNHEY and CDR2 is SMNVEV (reference sequence). After removal of 6 bases from V and 6 bases from J, the junction contained 4 bases not matched to a gene. The CDR3 runs 14 residues. The CDR3 reads CASSPGTGAGELFF. The CDR3 DNA reads as TGTGCCAGCAGCCCCGGGACAGGGGCCGGGGAGCTGTTTTTT.

The CDR3 region is CATSDPRGTGSDEQYF. The CDR3 coding sequence is TGTGCCACCAGTGATCCCCGGGGGACAGGGTCGGACGAGCAGTACTTC. The V gene is TRBV24-1, the J gene TRBJ2-7, with 9 bases aligning to TRBD1. The germline V gene encodes CDR1 KGHDR and CDR2 SFDVKD. J was trimmed by 5 bases and V by 3 bases; bases with no gene match: 10. The CDR3 spans 16 residues.

This rearrangement joins TRBV10-3 to TRBJ2-3; no clear D gene. V was cut by 2 bases and J by 3 bases, with 6 bases left in between. Germline CDR1 and CDR2: ENHRY and SYGVKD. The CDR3 is 13 residues long. The CDR3 loop is CAISEDTTDTQYF. The CDR3 coding sequence is TGTGCCATCAGTGAGGATACTACAGATACGCAGTATTTT.

The V call is TRBV6-2 or TRBV6-3, the J call TRBJ2-5; maybe TRBD1 (5 bases). V was cut by 1 base and J by 3 bases, with 15 bases left in between. The germline V gene encodes CDR1 MNHEY and CDR2 SVGEGT. The length of the CDR3 is 16 residues. The CDR3 DNA reads TGTGCCAGCAGTTACTTCGAGACAGAGAGTAAAGAGACCCAGTACTTC. Its translation: CASSYFETESKETQYF.

This chain links TRBV7-9 with TRBJ1-1; D is ambiguous. Per the germline V gene, CDR1 is SEHNR and CDR2 is FQNEAQ (reference sequence). This CDR3 has 14 residues. Trimming shortened V by 2 bases and J by 4 bases, and 11 bases separated the two germline ends. CDR3 coding DNA: TGTGCCAGCAGCTTAATGTCCGGCGGCACTGAAGCTTTCTTT. Protein: CASSLMSGGTEAFF. Complete variable domain (other parts from reference TRBV7-9 and TRBJ1-1): DTGVSQNPRHKITKRGQNVTFRCDPISEHNRLYWYRQTLGQGPEFLTYFQNEAQLEKSRLLSDRFSAERPKGSFSTLEIQRTEQGDSAMYLCASSLMSGGTEAFFGQGTRLTVV.

The CDR3 DNA follows: TGTGCCTGGGGTGATACAGGGGGCTTCCAGTACGAGCAGTACTTC. Residues: CAWGDTGGFQYEQYF. V is TRBV30 and J is TRBJ2-7; 9 positions agree with TRBD1. CDR1 and CDR2 (germline): GTSNPN, SVGIG (reference sequence). Losses at the gene ends were 5 bases for V and 4 bases for J; bases not matched to a gene: 12. The CDR3 sequence is 15 residues long.

The rearrangement links TRBV12-3 or TRBV12-4 to TRBJ1-1; D is uncertain. The CDR3 covers 11 residues. Trimming cost V 6 bases and J 9 bases, with 11 bases left between them. CDR3 bases: TGTGCCAGCAGCTCAGGACTCAAAGCTTTCTTT. Its translation is CASSSGLKAFF.

V gene TRBV28 combines with J gene TRBJ2-6; the D is unclear. Germline V gene lookup returns CDR1 MDHEN and CDR2 SYDVKM. The CDR3 extends over 18 amino acids. The V gene lost 0 bases and the J gene lost 0 bases, with 12 bases spanning the gap. The CDR3 here is CASSLWQPGSSGANVLTF. The CDR3 nucleotides read TGTGCCAGCAGTTTATGGCAGCCAGGCAGCTCTGGGGCCAACGTCCTGACTTTC.

The chain links TRBV4-3 to TRBJ1-6; no reliable D call. The V gene lost 1 base and the J gene lost 4 bases, with 11 bases spanning the gap. The V gene's germline CDR1 is LGHNA and CDR2 YSLEER. CDR3 length: 16 residues. The CDR3, as DNA: TGCGCCAGCAGCCAAGTCGAGGGCAGATATAATTCACCCCTCCACTTT. Protein: CASSQVEGRYNSPLHF.

The chain carries TRBV6-5 and TRBJ1-5; TRBD1 matches at 8 bases. CDR3 length equals 15 residues. The V segment lost 4 bases and the J segment 0 bases; nucleotides outside the gene matches: 2. Per germline, CDR1 MNHEY and CDR2 SVGAGI. CDR3 protein: CASSSTGGSNQPQHF. CDR3 DNA sequence: TGTGCCAGCAGTTCCACAGGGGGTAGCAATCAGCCCCAGCATTTT.

The chain carries TRBV19 and TRBJ2-2, with D maybe TRBD2 (5 bases). Trimming removed 4 bases at V and 4 bases at J, with 13 bases between. Germline-derived CDR1 and CDR2 are LNHDA and SQIVND (reference sequence). The CDR3 runs to 15 residues. The CDR3 protein is CASSRGSESTGELFF. The CDR3 DNA reads TGTGCCAGTAGTAGAGGGAGTGAGAGCACCGGGGAGCTGTTTTTT. Together with reference TRBV19 and TRBJ2-2, the CDR3 gives the full variable domain: DGGITQSPKYLFRKEGQNVTLSCEQNLNHDAMYWYRQDPGQGLRLIYYSQIVNDFQKGDIAEGYSVSREKKESFPLTVTSAQKNPTAFYLCASSRGSESTGELFFGEGSRLTVL.

V usage is TRBV5-1 and J usage is TRBJ2-2, with 9 bases matching TRBD1. The CDR3 length is 16 residues. V was pared by 4 bases and J by 4 bases, with 8 bases of the junction left unmatched. Germline V gives CDR1 SGHRS, CDR2 YFSETQ. The CDR3 loop reads CASSVGQGFGTGELFF. CDR3 sequence (DNA): TGCGCCAGCAGCGTGGGACAGGGCTTCGGCACCGGGGAGCTGTTTTTT.

V is TRBV5-1 and J is TRBJ2-3; 8 nucleotides line up with TRBD2. From germline, CDR1 is SGHRS and CDR2 YFSETQ. V shed 2 bases and J 4 bases; nucleotides not matched to a gene: 12. This CDR3 has 17 amino acids. CDR3: CASSFPRRGGSADTQYF. For the CDR3, the DNA is TGCGCCAGCAGCTTCCCTCGACGGGGGGGCAGTGCAGATACGCAGTATTTT.

J is TRBJ2-1 and V is TRBV5-5, with a weak D call TRBD2 (6 bases). CDR3 size: 12 residues. Germline CDR1 reads SGHKS; CDR2 reads YYEKEE (reference sequence). Trimming pared 4 bases from V and 8 bases from J, leaving 10 bases between. The chain's CDR3 is CASSRDFYEQFF. For the CDR3, the DNA is TGTGCCAGCAGCAGGGACTTCTATGAGCAGTTCTTC. The variable domain in full, with the rest retrieved from reference TRBV5-5 and TRBJ2-1, is DAGVTQSPTHLIKTRGQQVTLRCSPISGHKSVSWYQQVLGQGPQFIFQYYEKEERGRGNFPDRFSARQFPNYSSELNVNALLLGDSALYLCASSRDFYEQFFGPGTRLTVL.

This chain joins TRBV28 and TRBJ2-7; 10 nucleotides align to TRBD2. V gave up 5 bases and J gave up 4 bases; unmatched junction bases: 8. The length of the CDR3 is 15 residues. CDR1 MDHEN and CDR2 SYDVKM come from the germline V gene. The CDR3 DNA follows: TGTGCCAGCAGTCCCGCTCCTAGCGGGAGTTACGAGCAGTACTTC. This encodes CASSPAPSGSYEQYF.

The chain has TRBV7-3 and TRBJ2-3; 13 bases match TRBD2. The germline gives CDR1 SGHTA, CDR2 FQGTGA. The CDR3 extends over 16 amino acids. With V trimmed by 4 bases and J by 3 bases, 4 bases remained unmatched. CDR3: CASSSSGLAGTDTQYF. CDR3 in DNA: TGTGCCAGCAGCTCGTCGGGACTAGCGGGAACAGATACGCAGTATTTT.

V and J are TRBV7-2 and TRBJ2-7; possibly TRBD1 for D (6 bases). CDR3 length equals 14 residues. Germline values: CDR1 SGHTA, CDR2 FQGNSA. Trimming pared 2 bases from V and 1 base from J, leaving 9 bases between. The CDR3, as DNA: TGTGCCAGCAGCTTAAGACAGGTTTCCTACGAGCAGTACTTC. Amino acids: CASSLRQVSYEQYF.

The rearrangement links TRBV27 to TRBJ2-7; TRBD2 might be the D (5 bases). The CDR3 covers 13 residues. The V gene lost 5 bases and the J gene lost 0 bases, with 8 bases spanning the gap. Germline-derived CDR1 and CDR2 are MNHEY and SMNVEV (reference sequence). DNA of the CDR3: TGTGCCAGCAGTCAGCGGAGCTCCTACGAGCAGTACTTC. Translated, it gives CASSQRSSYEQYF.